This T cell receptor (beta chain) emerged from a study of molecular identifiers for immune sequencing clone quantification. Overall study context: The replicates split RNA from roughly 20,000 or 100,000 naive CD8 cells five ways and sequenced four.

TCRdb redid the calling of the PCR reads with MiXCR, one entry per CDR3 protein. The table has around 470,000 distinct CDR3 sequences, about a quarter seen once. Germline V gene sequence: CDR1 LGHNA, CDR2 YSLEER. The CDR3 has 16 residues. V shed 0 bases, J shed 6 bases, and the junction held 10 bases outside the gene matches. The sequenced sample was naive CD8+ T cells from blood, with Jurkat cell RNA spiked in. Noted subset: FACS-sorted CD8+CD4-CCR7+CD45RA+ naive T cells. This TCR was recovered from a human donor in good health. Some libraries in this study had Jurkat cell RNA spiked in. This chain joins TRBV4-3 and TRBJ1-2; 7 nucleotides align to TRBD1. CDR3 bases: TGCGCCAGCAGCCAAGAAAGAGGGGGCGGCGTTAATGGCTACACCTTC. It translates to CASSQERGGGVNGYTF.